This T cell receptor (beta chain) was obtained from a study of blood T cells in healthy people across ages. General study points: The lack of PBMC sorting stopped any conclusive naive versus antigen-experienced comparison.

The authors ran a second PCR of roughly 7 to 11 cycles using a sample-barcoded 5' primer and a J-beta primer mix. One entry per CDR3 protein results from TCRdb running MiXCR on the 5' RACE reads. The sample contains over 600,000 distinct CDR3 sequences, roughly 56% of which appear only once. Details on this clonotype: Its antigen is still unknown.

V was cut by 8 bases and J by 4 bases, with 11 bases left in between. From germline, CDR1 is MDHEN and CDR2 SYDVKM. This CDR3 is 12 amino acids long. This sequence was found in a middle-aged man in good health. The chain has TRBV28 and TRBJ1-1; D might be TRBD1 (5 bases). Sequenced: blood. In DNA, the CDR3 is TGTGCCAGCCGCAGGGAATCCACTGAAGCTTTCTTT. This sequence encodes CASRRESTEAFF.